The clone carrying this TCR beta chain was detected many times. The target antigen is unknown. The record originates from a study of T cell repertoires in cytomegalovirus infection. Study details: Well-studied HLA-B-restricted epitopes and recently identified HLA-C-restricted epitopes of CMV were both used in the study.

The CDR3 sequence is 15 residues long. In germline, CDR1 is MNHEY, CDR2 SVGEGT. V lost 6 bases to trimming and J lost 5 bases, with 17 bases between them. TCRdb passed the reads through MiXCR, listing each CDR3 protein once. The sample has 900,000 to 950,000 distinct CDR3 sequences, around 30% seen once; the top ten hold roughly 13%. The clonotype was recovered from a human donor in good health (CMV status not recorded). Some clones in this sample may be carry-over from other donors' samples. This material consisted of cultured CD8+ T cells from PBMCs, taken from culture after CMV antigen stimulation. V is TRBV6-2 or TRBV6-3 and J is TRBJ1-5, with D unresolved. The CDR3 region is CASSPTARRDQPQHF. The CDR3 region has the DNA TGTGCCAGCAGCCCTACCGCGAGGAGGGATCAGCCCCAGCATTTT.